One TCR beta chain is described in this entry. The antigen remains undetermined. At one end the junction does not follow the germline gene, possibly because of a read error. This specimen includes other DNA sequences encoding the same CDR3. All sorted populations exceeded 95% purity. The data were obtained in a study of beta chain features in type 1 diabetes. For the study at large: When patients were set against healthy donors, age, gender and cell yields were similar.

CDR1 is SGHDN, CDR2 FVKESK, per germline. This CDR3 is built from 17 residues. Study-level findings and limits: Shorter templates might be favored by PCR, and equally so in patients and in controls. Healthy donors had naive, central memory and Treg TCRB repertoires that appeared less similar than those seen among patients.

Expressed TCRB transcripts got sequenced, as all isolated RNA was reverse transcribed. Repertoires were generated with immunoSEQ multiplex PCR, while TCRdb's copy carries only in-frame clones and drops some. The data contain about 16,000 clones, less than 60% of them singletons. The sequence derives from a woman aged 18-35 years in good health. The sequenced material came from stem cell memory CD4+ T cells from blood. The chain is built from TRBV14 and TRBJ1-3; TRBD1 might be the D (5 bases). For the CDR3, the DNA is TGTGCCAGTAGCCGAACCGGACAACCTAAATCTGGAAACACCATATATTTT. Translating it yields CASSRTGQPKSGNTIYF.